The 9 T cell receptor beta chains below were found in one sample sequenced in a study of blood T cell repertoires in COVID-19. Some clones are missing from TCRdb's copy, which holds only in-frame ones; the method was immunoSEQ multiplex PCR. The sample has about 240,000 clones; approximately 83% are singletons. The specimen sequenced was PBMCs or T cells enriched from blood (not recorded which). The receptors were sampled from a woman between 40 and 55 years old who had been exposed to COVID-19.

The gene calls are TRBV6-5 and TRBJ2-7; D call uncertain. The V gene lost 2 bases and the J gene lost 2 bases, with 13 bases spanning the gap. Germline V gene data show CDR1 as MNHEY and CDR2 as SVGAGI. The CDR3 extends over 15 amino acids. As DNA, the CDR3 is TGTGCCAGCAGTTACAGTGGCAACCCTCCCTACGAGCAGTACTTC. It specifies CASSYSGNPPYEQYF.

The V and J genes are TRBV28 and TRBJ1-1; 8 bases line up with TRBD1. The germline gives CDR1 MDHEN, CDR2 SYDVKM. The CDR3 consists of 14 residues. V gave up 2 bases and J gave up 5 bases; unmatched junction bases: 4. CDR3 protein: CASSLQGARTEAFF. DNA for the CDR3: TGTGCCAGCAGTTTACAGGGGGCTCGGACTGAAGCTTTCTTT.

This chain uses TRBV5-1 with TRBJ1-1; 8 nucleotides line up with TRBD1. The junction had 11 bases not matched to a gene; V was cut back by 1 base and J by 6 bases. This CDR3 has 16 residues. The germline CDR1 and CDR2 sequences are SGHRS and YFSETQ. The DNA for the CDR3 is TGCGCCAGCAGCTTGTCGGCAGGGGGCTCCAGGGCTGAAGCTTTCTTT. This encodes CASSLSAGGSRAEAFF.

V and J are TRBV6-2 or TRBV6-3 and TRBJ2-1, with D possibly matching TRBD2 (7 bases). V was trimmed by 4 bases and J by 9 bases, leaving 10 bases between them. Per germline, CDR1 MNHEY and CDR2 SVGEGT. This CDR3 has 12 amino acids. CDR3 amino acids: CASSWGGGEQFF. CDR3 nucleotides: TGTGCCAGCAGTTGGGGGGGCGGTGAGCAGTTCTTC.

The CDR3 DNA sequence: TGTGCCAGCAGCGTAGTTGGGGGGAGCAATGAGCAGTTCTTC. It encodes CASSVVGGSNEQFF. This chain connects TRBV9 to TRBJ2-1; D is possibly TRBD2 (6 bases). CDR3 length equals 14 residues. Germline CDR1 and CDR2: SGDLS and YYNGEE. V was cut by 0 bases and J by 6 bases, with 10 bases left in between. Drawing the rest from reference TRBV9 and TRBJ2-1, the complete variable domain is DSGVTQTPKHLITATGQRVTLRCSPRSGDLSVYWYQQSLDQGLQFLIQYYNGEERAKGNILERFSAQQFPDLHSELNLSSLELGDSALYFCASSVVGGSNEQFFGPGTRLTVL.

This clone has more than one count but fewer than ten. V is TRBV19 and J is TRBJ1-6; 7 positions agree with TRBD1. The CDR3 is 14 residues long. V was pared by 6 bases and J by 6 bases, with 5 bases of the junction left unmatched. CDR1 LNHDA and CDR2 SQIVND come from the germline V gene (reference sequence). The CDR3 region is CASRRGQSNSPLHF. Here the CDR3 DNA reads TGTGCCAGTAGAAGGGGACAGTCTAATTCACCCCTCCACTTT.

The J gene is TRBJ2-1, the V gene TRBV19; D gene ambiguous. Per the germline V gene, CDR1 is LNHDA and CDR2 is SQIVND (reference sequence). The CDR3 covers 12 residues. The V and J ends lost 3 bases and 4 bases respectively, with 4 bases between them. CDR3 amino acids: CASSITYNEQFF. For the CDR3, the DNA is TGTGCCAGTAGTATCACTTACAATGAGCAGTTCTTC.

V is TRBV5-4 and J is TRBJ2-3, with a tentative D call TRBD2 (7 bases). The CDR3 has 15 amino acids. V lost 0 bases to trimming and J lost 4 bases, with 12 bases between them. Germline V gene data show CDR1 as SGHNT and CDR2 as YYREEE (reference sequence). CDR3 sequence (DNA): TGTGCCAGCAGCTTGGAACGCGGGGGCCCAGATACGCAGTATTTT. It codes for CASSLERGGPDTQYF.

The V and J genes are TRBV7-2 and TRBJ2-1; D is unresolved. Germline assignment: CDR1 SGHTA and CDR2 FQGNSA. V gave up 2 bases and J gave up 0 bases, with 17 bases separating them. This CDR3 has 18 amino acids. The CDR3 bases are TGTGCCAGCAGCTTATCCGCCACGCGAGGTAGCTCCTACAATGAGCAGTTCTTC. Its protein product is CASSLSATRGSSYNEQFF.